This record covers a single T cell receptor beta chain. Its target is not known. The CDR3 spans 14 residues. Germline V lookup: CDR1 WSHSY, CDR2 SAAADI. TCRdb reprocessed the 5' RACE reads and stores each CDR3 protein as one record, lacking DNA. The sample table includes 440,000 or so distinct CDR3 sequences. This sample was included in a study of T cells expressing NK-cell markers. The overall study: The eight sequenced donors comprised seven who were HCMV-seropositive and one who was seronegative. Whole-study findings and limits: Of the CD8+ T cells in about 6 donors, about 1.0-7.5% belonged to dominant NKG2C+ clonotypes. Questions lingered over whether expanded NKG2C+ T cell clones were HCMV-specific. The study found these clonotypes also leading the CD3+CD56-NKG2C+ fraction in a handful of donors.

V gene TRBV10-2 combines with J gene TRBJ1-2; as DNA is missing, the TRBD1 call by TCRdb cannot be tested. This receptor was taken from a woman aged 18-69 years in good health. The material sequenced was blood T cells: a sorted CD56 or NKG2C T cell subset, CD4+ or CD8+ T cells, or bulk PBMC T cells (not recorded which). The CDR3: CASSYSGPGYGYTF.